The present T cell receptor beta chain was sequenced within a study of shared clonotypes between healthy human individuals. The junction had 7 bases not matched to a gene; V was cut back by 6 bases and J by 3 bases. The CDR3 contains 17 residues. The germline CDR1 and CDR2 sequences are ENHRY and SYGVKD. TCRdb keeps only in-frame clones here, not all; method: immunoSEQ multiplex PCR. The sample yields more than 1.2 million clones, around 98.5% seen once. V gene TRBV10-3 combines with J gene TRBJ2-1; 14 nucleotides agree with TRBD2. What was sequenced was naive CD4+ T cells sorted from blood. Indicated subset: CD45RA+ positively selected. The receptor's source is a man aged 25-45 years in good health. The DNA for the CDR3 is TGTGCCATCAGAATCGAGGGACTAGCGGGGGACTACAATGAGCAGTTCTTC. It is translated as CAIRIEGLAGDYNEQFF.